This T cell receptor (beta chain) emerged from a study of OX40 agonist ivuxolimab in advanced cancers. For the study in its entirety: The costimulatory receptor OX40 (CD134) was targeted by ivuxolimab, a fully human IgG2 agonistic monoclonal antibody. Partial responses occurred in three dose-escalation patients, of whom one had hepatocellular carcinoma and two had cutaneous melanoma. Among the roughly 52 dose-escalation patients, about 20 had hepatocellular carcinoma, roughly 15 melanoma, 9 renal cell carcinoma and 9 head and neck cancer. Prior anti-PD-1, anti-PD-L1 or anti-CTLA-4 therapy was permitted, and roughly two fifths of dose-escalation patients had received checkpoint inhibitors. The paper reports the monotherapy dose-escalation portion (N ≈ 52 patients) of the phase I ivuxolimab trial. A male proportion of 82.7% and a mean age of about 60 years, ranging from about 20 to 79, were recorded for the dose-escalation cohort. Peripheral TCRbeta sequencing aimed to test whether ivuxolimab altered TCR sequence diversity and caused clonal T-cell expansion. Intravenous ivuxolimab was administered to patients every 2 weeks at six dose levels: 0.01, 0.1, 0.3, 1.5, 3 and 10 mg/kg.

Patients with a history of autoimmune disease or receiving systemic immunosuppression were excluded from the trial. Peripheral blood for TCR sequencing was collected from all dose cohorts at baseline, on cycle 4 day 1, and on cycle 7 day 1. Samples were obtained from an open-label, multicenter, first-in-human phase I dose-escalation trial of ivuxolimab. Adults with locally advanced or metastatic head and neck squamous cell, hepatocellular, melanoma or renal cell carcinoma were enrolled in the trial. Before TCR sequencing, CD4+ T cells and CD8+ T cells from peripheral blood were sorted into separate populations. A note on this clone: Its antigen remains unidentified. The record has no base qualities; no much larger clone is one base away.

The CDR3 spans 15 residues, from the cysteine through the phenylalanine. Only the CDR3 DNA is retained, 45 bases long and in frame from the first base. CDR1 and CDR2, looked up from the germline V gene, are SGHRS and YFSETQ. The germline ends are 12 bases apart after V is trimmed by 1 base and J by 5 bases. For sequencing of the TCRbeta CDR3 region, genomic DNA was extracted from the sorted cells. The immunoSEQ Assay was used to sequence the TCRbeta CDR3 regions. Not all clones reach the TCRdb copy of this immuneACCESS table, which keeps in-frame sequences only. Checked studies attribute under half of the gap to unresolved V genes and leave the rest unexplained. The sample data list roughly 32,000 clones, and roughly 85% of these were observed just once. Of the sample, approximately 2.4% is held by the ten largest clones. Summary of the overall study and its limitations: Low levels of normalized T-cell clonal expansion were also seen in some nonresponding patients. On average, CD8+ T cells showed more expanded clones than CD4+ T cells after ivuxolimab. In the 0.1-3.0 mg/kg groups, partial responders had among the lowest normalized peripheral clonal expansion, particularly in CD8+ T cells. At doses of 0.1 to 3.0 mg/kg, clonal expansion of both CD4+ and CD8+ T cells in blood was seen between baseline and week 6. The antigen specificity of the clonally expanded peripheral T cells was not determined.

This clonotype was sampled from an adult with an advanced solid tumor such as melanoma, head and neck, liver or kidney cancer. The sequence links TRBV5-1 to TRBJ2-2; the D region possibly corresponds to TRBD1 (6 bases align). This specimen was CD4+ or CD8+ T cells sorted from blood, taken in a trial of the OX40 agonist ivuxolimab. CDR3 reads: CASSLLQGRTGELFF. DNA sequence: TGCGCCAGCAGCTTGTTACAGGGTAGGACCGGGGAGCTGTTTTTT.